Given below is one TCR beta chain in context. With 4 bases clipped from V and 3 bases from J, the junction kept 5 bases outside the gene matches. Germline assignment: CDR1 SGHRS and CDR2 YFSETQ. The CDR3 runs 14 residues. This sample is part of a study of blood T cell repertoires in COVID-19. Study at large: In each case, the material was cDNA or gDNA derived from T cells, B-cell-depleted T cells, or PBMCs.

Authors' analysis steps: Quantification of nucleated cells was approximated via reference gene primer amplification. TCRdb's table, derived via immunoSEQ multiplex PCR, lists solely in-frame clones and lacks some. V, J and clone size were drawn from that table, and D and trimming were deduced from the DNA. The sample consists of about 220,000 clones, about 80% of them appearing once. Sequencing was carried out using peripheral blood. The sequence was obtained from a woman aged 55-70 years with acute or convalescent COVID-19. The J gene is TRBJ2-7, the V gene TRBV5-1; 9 bases match TRBD1. Here the CDR3 reads CASSPGTGNYEQYF. The DNA for the CDR3 is TGCGCCAGCAGCCCCGGGACAGGGAACTACGAGCAGTACTTC.